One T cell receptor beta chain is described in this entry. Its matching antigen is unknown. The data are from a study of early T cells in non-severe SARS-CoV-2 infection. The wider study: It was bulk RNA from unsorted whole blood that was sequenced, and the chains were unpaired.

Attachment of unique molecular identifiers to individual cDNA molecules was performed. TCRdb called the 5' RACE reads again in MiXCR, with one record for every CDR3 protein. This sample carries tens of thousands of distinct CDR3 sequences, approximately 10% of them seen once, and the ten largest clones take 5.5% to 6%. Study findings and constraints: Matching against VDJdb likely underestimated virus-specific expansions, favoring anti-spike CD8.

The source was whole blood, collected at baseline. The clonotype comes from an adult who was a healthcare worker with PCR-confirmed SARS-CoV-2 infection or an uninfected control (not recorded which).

CDR3 residues: CASSSPKAGGVYEQYF. The DNA of the CDR3 is TGTGCCAGCAGTTCCCCCAAAGCGGGAGGGGTCTACGAGCAGTACTTC. The chain joins TRBV27 to TRBJ2-7, with 10 bases fitting TRBD2. Germline CDR1 and CDR2: MNHEY and SMNVEV (reference sequence). V was clipped by 4 bases and J by 3 bases; unmatched bases: 9. CDR3 length: 16 amino acids.